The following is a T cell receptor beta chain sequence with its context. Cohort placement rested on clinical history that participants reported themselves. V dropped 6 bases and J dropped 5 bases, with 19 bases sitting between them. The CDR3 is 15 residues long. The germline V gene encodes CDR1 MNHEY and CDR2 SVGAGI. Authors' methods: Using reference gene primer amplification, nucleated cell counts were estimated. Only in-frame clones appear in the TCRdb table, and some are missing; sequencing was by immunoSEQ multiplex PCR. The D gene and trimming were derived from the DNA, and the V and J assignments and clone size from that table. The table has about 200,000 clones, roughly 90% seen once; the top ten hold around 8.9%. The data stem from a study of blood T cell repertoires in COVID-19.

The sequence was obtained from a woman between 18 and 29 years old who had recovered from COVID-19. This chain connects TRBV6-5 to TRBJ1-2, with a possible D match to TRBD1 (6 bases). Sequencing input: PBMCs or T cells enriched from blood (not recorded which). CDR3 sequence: CASRFQGRSGYGYTF. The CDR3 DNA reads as TGTGCCAGCAGATTTCAGGGGAGAAGTGGGTATGGCTACACCTTC.